A single sample gave rise to the 13 T cell receptor beta chains below, sequenced in a study of blood T cell repertoires in COVID-19 (dated by TCRdb to 2019 to 2021). Libraries came from the immunoSEQ multiplex PCR assay. Imported from immuneACCESS, the table was reduced by TCRdb to in-frame sequences with V and J called. These copies leave out some clones; in studies compared against another copy, an unresolved V gene accounts for under half, and the cause of the remainder is not known. Counted in this sample were about 200,000 clones; over 75% of them appeared once. Roughly a sixth of the sample is held by the ten biggest clonotypes. Sequenced input: peripheral blood. Source of these receptors: a man aged 45-65 years with COVID-19, enrolled during active disease.

This chain links TRBV30 with TRBJ1-1; TRBD1 aligns across 9 bases. CDR1 is GTSNPN and CDR2 is SVGIG in the germline V gene (reference sequence). The J segment lost 0 bases and the V segment lost 7 bases, leaving 6 bases of the junction unmatched. CDR3 length: 14 residues. The CDR3 is CASVWDRVNTEAFF. The CDR3 nucleotides are TGTGCCTCCGTCTGGGACAGGGTGAACACTGAAGCTTTCTTT.

The rearrangement joins TRBV7-2 to TRBJ2-1; D is possibly TRBD2 (6 bases). The ends were cut back, 8 bases at V and 2 bases at J, with 16 bases in the middle. This CDR3 has 15 amino acids. From germline, CDR1 is SGHTA and CDR2 FQGNSA. CDR3 loop: CASGASGLPYNEQFF. The CDR3 DNA reads as TGTGCCAGCGGAGCCAGCGGGCTCCCCTACAATGAGCAGTTCTTC.

The chain joins TRBV29-1 to TRBJ1-4; D perhaps matches TRBD1 (5 bases). The V end lost 5 bases, the J end lost 6 bases, and 13 bases lay between the germline ends. This CDR3 has 13 amino acids. Per the germline V gene, CDR1 is SQVTM and CDR2 is ANQGSEA. CDR3 DNA sequence: TGCAGCGTTCGGCGGGGGAGTGATGAAAAACTGTTTTTT. This translates into CSVRRGSDEKLFF. Combining the CDR3 with reference TRBV29-1 and TRBJ1-4 gives the whole variable domain SAVISQKPSRDICQRGTSLTIQCQVDSQVTMMFWYRQQPGQSLTLIATANQGSEATYESGFVIDKFPISRPNLTFSTLTVSNMSPEDSSIYLCSVRRGSDEKLFFGSGTQLSVL.

V and J are TRBV3-1 (or the pseudogene TRBV3-2) and TRBJ1-2; 7 bases agree with TRBD1. The J segment lost 1 base and the V segment lost 4 bases, leaving 6 bases of the junction unmatched. Per germline, CDR1 LGHDT and CDR2 YNNKEL (reference sequence). This CDR3 region has 15 residues. The CDR3: CASSPLTGDNYGYTF. CDR3 bases: TGTGCCAGCAGCCCCCTCACAGGGGATAACTATGGCTACACCTTC.

V and J are TRBV9 and TRBJ1-4, with 11 bases fitting TRBD1. The CDR3 consists of 15 residues. Germline V gene data show CDR1 as SGDLS and CDR2 as YYNGEE. V shed 4 bases and J 7 bases; nucleotides not matched to a gene: 6. The CDR3 bases are TGTGCCAGCAGCCCTTCCGGGACAGGGGGTGAAAAACTGTTTTTT. It specifies CASSPSGTGGEKLFF.

The V call is TRBV6-5, the J call TRBJ1-6; D remains unclear. The CDR3 runs 11 residues. V lost 6 bases, J lost 13 bases, and 10 bases lay in between. Germline lookup yields CDR1 MNHEY and CDR2 SVGAGI. This CDR3 reads CASSLSGPLHF. The CDR3 nucleotides read TGTGCCAGCAGCCTGTCCGGGCCCCTCCACTTT.

The genes are TRBV4-1 and TRBJ1-5; TRBD1 matches at 10 bases. Germline CDR1 MGHRA, CDR2 YSYEKL. The J segment lost 5 bases and the V segment lost 5 bases, leaving 3 bases of the junction unmatched. The CDR3 is 14 residues long. Here the CDR3 reads CASSRQGADQPQHF. For the CDR3, the DNA is TGCGCCAGCAGCAGACAGGGGGCGGATCAGCCCCAGCATTTT.

The V and J genes are TRBV30 and TRBJ2-2; TRBD2 agrees at 10 bases. CDR3 length equals 16 residues. CDR1 and CDR2 from the germline V gene are GTSNPN and SVGIG (reference sequence). Trimming removed 2 bases from V and 3 bases from J; junction bases left unmatched: 6. This chain's CDR3 is CAWSTRAGGYTGELFF. CDR3 DNA sequence: TGTGCCTGGAGTACGCGAGCGGGAGGGTACACCGGGGAGCTGTTTTTT. The full variable domain, rest sourced from reference TRBV30 and TRBJ2-2, is SQTIHQWPATLVQPVGSPLSLECTVEGTSNPNLYWYRQAAGRGLQLLFYSVGIGQISSEVPQNLSASRPQDRQFILSSKKLLLSDSGFYLCAWSTRAGGYTGELFFGEGSRLTVL.

This clone is medium-sized. The V and J genes are TRBV7-3 and TRBJ2-7; 11 bases match TRBD1. This CDR3 is built from 17 residues. Germline V lookup: CDR1 SGHTA, CDR2 FQGTGA. Trimming cost V 3 bases and J 0 bases; bases outside gene matches: 7. CDR3 DNA: TGTGCCAGCAGCTTGGGGACAGGGGGTTCTAGCTCCTACGAGCAGTACTTC. It encodes CASSLGTGGSSSYEQYF.

The chain couples TRBV4-2 to TRBJ2-1, with 14 positions matching TRBD2. From germline, CDR1 is LGHNA and CDR2 YNFKEQ. Germline trimming cut 1 base from V and 4 bases from J; bases unmatched to any gene: 0. The CDR3 contains 16 residues. CDR3 sequence: CASSQGLAGGYNEQFF. The DNA for the CDR3 is TGTGCCAGCAGCCAAGGACTAGCGGGAGGGTACAATGAGCAGTTCTTC.

V and J are TRBV29-1 and TRBJ2-2; D may be TRBD2 (5 bases). CDR3 length: 14 residues. CDR1 SQVTM and CDR2 ANQGSEA come from the germline V gene. Trimming cost V 4 bases and J 7 bases, with 16 bases left between them. The CDR3 region has the DNA TGCAGCGTTGGGCCTAGCCAAGTTGGCGGGGAGCTGTTTTTT. Its translation is CSVGPSQVGGELFF.

V is TRBV7-2 and J is TRBJ1-5; 7 nucleotides align to TRBD1. The germline V gene has CDR1 SGHTA and CDR2 FQGNSA. V shed 2 bases and J 3 bases; nucleotides not matched to a gene: 4. CDR3 size: 15 residues. CDR3 protein: CASSLIGQDNQPQHF. CDR3 sequence (DNA): TGTGCCAGCAGCTTAATCGGACAGGACAATCAGCCCCAGCATTTT.

The chain is built from TRBV3-1 (or the pseudogene TRBV3-2) and TRBJ1-2, with D unclear. The CDR3 loop spans 12 amino acids. V was trimmed by 1 base and J by 8 bases, leaving 8 bases between them. Germline assignment: CDR1 LGHDT and CDR2 YNNKEL (reference sequence). CDR3 protein: CASSQGSRGYTF. DNA of the CDR3: TGTGCCAGCAGCCAAGGGAGTCGGGGCTACACCTTC.